This T cell receptor beta chain was sequenced during a study of blood T cell repertoires in COVID-19. Study-wide context: From T cells, B-cell-depleted T cells, or PBMCs came the material, which was cDNA or gDNA.

The J segment lost 4 bases and the V segment lost 5 bases, leaving 3 bases of the junction unmatched. CDR3 length: 13 residues. The germline CDR1 and CDR2 sequences are SGHVS and FQNEAQ. Assay used: immunoSEQ multiplex PCR; TCRdb lists only in-frame clones, some missing. Of 350,000 to 450,000 clones in the sample, around 88% were seen once. The chain couples TRBV7-8 to TRBJ2-7, with 9 bases that match TRBD1. Material: peripheral blood. The receptor's source is a woman aged 55 to 70 with COVID-19, enrolled during active disease. CDR3 DNA sequence: TGTGCCAGCAGCACAGGGGGCGGTTACGAGCAGTACTTC. Translation gives CASSTGGGYEQYF.